This T cell receptor (beta chain) was sequenced during a study of cytomegalovirus exposure and HLA in healthy donors. On this clone: The antigen remains unidentified.

General study findings and limits: TCR beta V- and J-gene trimming was later associated with a missense DCLRE1C variant.

Germline-derived CDR1 and CDR2 are LGHNA and YSLEER. The CDR3 runs to 14 residues. V was cut by 0 bases and J by 12 bases, with 18 bases left in between. Nominally healthy donors provided the samples, though records likely missed some immune exposures. Amplification used 60 Vbeta primers and 13 Jbeta primers. TCRdb's copy holds only in-frame clones and misses some; the assay was immunoSEQ multiplex PCR. The sample has around 50,000 clones, about 80% seen once. The receptor's source is a man younger than 45 in good health and CMV-seronegative. The V gene is TRBV4-3, the J gene TRBJ2-7; D possibly corresponds to TRBD2 (6 bases). The sequenced sample consisted of PBMCs. The CDR3 is CASSQDPAGGARYF. In DNA, the CDR3 is TGCGCCAGCAGCCAAGATCCCGCAGGAGGGGCGAGGTACTTC.